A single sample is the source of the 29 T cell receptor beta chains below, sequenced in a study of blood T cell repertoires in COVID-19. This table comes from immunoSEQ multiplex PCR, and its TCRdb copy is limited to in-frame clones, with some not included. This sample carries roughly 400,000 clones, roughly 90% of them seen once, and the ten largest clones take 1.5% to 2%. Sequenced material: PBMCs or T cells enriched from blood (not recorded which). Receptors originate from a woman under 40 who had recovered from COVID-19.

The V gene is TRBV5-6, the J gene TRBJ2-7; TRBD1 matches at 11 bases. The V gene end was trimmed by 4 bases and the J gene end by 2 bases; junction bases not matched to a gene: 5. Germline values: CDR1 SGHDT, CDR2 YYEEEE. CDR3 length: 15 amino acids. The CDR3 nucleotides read TGTGCCAGCAGCGGAACGGGACAGGGGGCCTACGAGCAGTACTTC. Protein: CASSGTGQGAYEQYF.

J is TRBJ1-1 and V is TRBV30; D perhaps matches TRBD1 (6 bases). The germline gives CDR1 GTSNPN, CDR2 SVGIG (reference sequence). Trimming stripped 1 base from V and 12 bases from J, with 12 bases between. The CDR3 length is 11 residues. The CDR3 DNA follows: TGTGCCTGGAGTGGTCCGGGACACACTTTCTTT. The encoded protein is CAWSGPGHTFF.

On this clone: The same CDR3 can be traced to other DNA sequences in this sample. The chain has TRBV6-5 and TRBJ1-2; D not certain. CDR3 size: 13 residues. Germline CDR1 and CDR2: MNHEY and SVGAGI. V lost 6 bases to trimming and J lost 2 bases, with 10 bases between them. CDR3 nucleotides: TGTGCCAGCAGGCGTACAGAGAACTATGGCTACACCTTC. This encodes CASRRTENYGYTF.

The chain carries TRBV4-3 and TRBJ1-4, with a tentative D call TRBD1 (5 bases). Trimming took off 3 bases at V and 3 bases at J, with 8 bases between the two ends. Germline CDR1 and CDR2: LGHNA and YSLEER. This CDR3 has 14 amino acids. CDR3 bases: TGCGCCAGCAGCCAGGGGACTCCTAATGAAAAACTGTTTTTT. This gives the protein CASSQGTPNEKLFF.

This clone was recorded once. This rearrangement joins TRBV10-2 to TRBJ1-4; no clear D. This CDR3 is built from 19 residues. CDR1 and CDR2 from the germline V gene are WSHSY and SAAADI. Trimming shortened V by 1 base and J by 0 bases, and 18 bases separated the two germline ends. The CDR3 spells CASSELGPLSGATNEKLFF. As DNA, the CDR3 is TGCGCCAGCAGTGAGTTGGGCCCGTTAAGCGGGGCAACTAATGAAAAACTGTTTTTT.

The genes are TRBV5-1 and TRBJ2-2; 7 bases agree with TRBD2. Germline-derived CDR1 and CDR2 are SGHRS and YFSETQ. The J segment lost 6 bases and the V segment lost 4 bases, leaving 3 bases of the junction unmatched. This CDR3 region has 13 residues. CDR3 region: CASSDSGSGELFF. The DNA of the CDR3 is TGCGCCAGCAGCGATAGCGGGTCCGGGGAGCTGTTTTTT.

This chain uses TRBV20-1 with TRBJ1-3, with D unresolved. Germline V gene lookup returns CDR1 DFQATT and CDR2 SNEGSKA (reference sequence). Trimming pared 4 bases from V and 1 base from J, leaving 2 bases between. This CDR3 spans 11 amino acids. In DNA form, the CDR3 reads TGCAGTGCTACTTCTGGAAACACCATATATTTT. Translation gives CSATSGNTIYF.

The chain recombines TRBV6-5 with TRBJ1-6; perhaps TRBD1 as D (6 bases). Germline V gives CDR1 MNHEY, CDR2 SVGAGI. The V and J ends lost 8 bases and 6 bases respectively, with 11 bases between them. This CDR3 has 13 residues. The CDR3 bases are TGTGCCAGCGGTAGGGGGTCTAATTCACCCCTCCACTTT. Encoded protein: CASGRGSNSPLHF.

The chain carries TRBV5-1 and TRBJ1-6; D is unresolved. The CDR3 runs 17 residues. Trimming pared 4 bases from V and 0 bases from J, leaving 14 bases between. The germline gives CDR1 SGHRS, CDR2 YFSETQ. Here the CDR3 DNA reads TGCGCCAGCAGCCTCCAAGTGGCGGGCTCCTATAATTCACCCCTCCACTTT. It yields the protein CASSLQVAGSYNSPLHF.

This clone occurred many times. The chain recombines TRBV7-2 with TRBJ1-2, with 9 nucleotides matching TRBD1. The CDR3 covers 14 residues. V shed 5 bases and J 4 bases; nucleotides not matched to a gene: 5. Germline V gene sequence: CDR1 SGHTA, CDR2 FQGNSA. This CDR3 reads CASSPDRGIYGYTF. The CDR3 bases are TGTGCCAGCAGCCCGGACAGGGGAATCTATGGCTACACCTTC.

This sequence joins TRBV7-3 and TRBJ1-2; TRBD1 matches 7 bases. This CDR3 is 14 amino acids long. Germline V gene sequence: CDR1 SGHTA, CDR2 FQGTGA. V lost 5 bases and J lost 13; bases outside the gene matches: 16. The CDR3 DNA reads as TGTGCCAGCAGCACCAACCCAAGACAGGGTGTCGCCACCTTC. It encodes CASSTNPRQGVATF.

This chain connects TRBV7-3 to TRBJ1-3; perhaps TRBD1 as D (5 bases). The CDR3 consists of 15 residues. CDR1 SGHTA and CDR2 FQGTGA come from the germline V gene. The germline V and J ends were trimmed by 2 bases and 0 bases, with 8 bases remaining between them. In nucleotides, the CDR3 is TGTGCCAGCAGCTTAGACCAGGGCTCTGGAAACACCATATATTTT. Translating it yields CASSLDQGSGNTIYF.

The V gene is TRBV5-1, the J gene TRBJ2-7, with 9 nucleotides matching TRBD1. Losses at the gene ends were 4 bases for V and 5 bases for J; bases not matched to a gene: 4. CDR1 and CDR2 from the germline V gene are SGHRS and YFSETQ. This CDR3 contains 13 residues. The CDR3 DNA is TGCGCCAGCAGCCCCGGGACAGGGAACGAGCAGTACTTC. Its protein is CASSPGTGNEQYF.

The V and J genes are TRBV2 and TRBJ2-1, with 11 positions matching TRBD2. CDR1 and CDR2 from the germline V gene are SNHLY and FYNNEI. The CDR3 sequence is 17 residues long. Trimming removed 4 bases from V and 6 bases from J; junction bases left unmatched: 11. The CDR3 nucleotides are TGTGCCAGCAGTGTGGGTAGCGGGGGGGCCATTGTCAATGAGCAGTTCTTC. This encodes CASSVGSGGAIVNEQFF.

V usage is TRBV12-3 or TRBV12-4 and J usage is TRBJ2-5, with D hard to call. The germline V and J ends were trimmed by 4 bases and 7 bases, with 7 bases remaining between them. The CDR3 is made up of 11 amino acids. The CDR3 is CASSSSWTQYF. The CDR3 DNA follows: TGTGCCAGCAGTTCTAGTTGGACCCAGTACTTC.

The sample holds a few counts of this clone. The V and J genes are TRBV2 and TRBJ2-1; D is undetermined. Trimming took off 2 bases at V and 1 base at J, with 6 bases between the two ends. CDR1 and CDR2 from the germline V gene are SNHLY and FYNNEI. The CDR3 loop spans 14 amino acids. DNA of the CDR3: TGTGCCAGCAGTGAAACGGGTTCCTACAATGAGCAGTTCTTC. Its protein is CASSETGSYNEQFF.

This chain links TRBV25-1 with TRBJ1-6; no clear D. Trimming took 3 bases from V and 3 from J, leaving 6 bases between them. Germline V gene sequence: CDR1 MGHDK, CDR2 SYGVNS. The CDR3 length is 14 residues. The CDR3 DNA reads TGTGCCAGCAGTGATGTCCTCTATAATTCACCCCTCCACTTT. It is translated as CASSDVLYNSPLHF. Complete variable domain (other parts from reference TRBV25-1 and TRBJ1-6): EADIYQTPRYLVIGTGKKITLECSQTMGHDKMYWYQQDPGMELHLIHYSYGVNSTEKGDLSSESTVSRIRTEHFPLTLESARPSHTSQYLCASSDVLYNSPLHFGNGTRLTVT.

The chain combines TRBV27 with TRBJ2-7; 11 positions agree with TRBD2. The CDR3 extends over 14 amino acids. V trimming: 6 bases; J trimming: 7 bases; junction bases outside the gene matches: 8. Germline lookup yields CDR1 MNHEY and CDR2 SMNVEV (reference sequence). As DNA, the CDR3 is TGTGCCAGCAGCACCACTATAGCGGGAGGGGAGCAGTACTTC. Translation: CASSTTIAGGEQYF.

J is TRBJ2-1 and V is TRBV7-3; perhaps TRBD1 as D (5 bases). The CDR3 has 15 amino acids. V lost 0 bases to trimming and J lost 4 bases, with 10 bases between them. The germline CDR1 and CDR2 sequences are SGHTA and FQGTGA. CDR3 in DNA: TGTGCCAGCAGCTTAACAGGGGTCGGATACAATGAGCAGTTCTTC. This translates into CASSLTGVGYNEQFF.

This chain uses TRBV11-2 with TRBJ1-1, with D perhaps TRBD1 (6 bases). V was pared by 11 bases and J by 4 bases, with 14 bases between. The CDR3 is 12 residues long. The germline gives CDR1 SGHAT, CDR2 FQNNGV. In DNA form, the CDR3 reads TGTGCCTTAACAGGGTACGGCACTGAAGCTTTCTTT. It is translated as CALTGYGTEAFF.

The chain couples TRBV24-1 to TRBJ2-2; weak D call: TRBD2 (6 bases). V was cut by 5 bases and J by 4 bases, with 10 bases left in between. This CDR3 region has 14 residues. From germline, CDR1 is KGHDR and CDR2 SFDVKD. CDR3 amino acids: CATSVIGGTGELFF. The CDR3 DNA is TGTGCCACCAGTGTGATCGGGGGCACCGGGGAGCTGTTTTTT.

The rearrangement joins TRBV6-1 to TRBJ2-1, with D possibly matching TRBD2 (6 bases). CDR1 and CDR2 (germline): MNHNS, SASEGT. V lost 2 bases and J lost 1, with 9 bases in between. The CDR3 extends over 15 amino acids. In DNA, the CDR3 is TGTGCCAGCAGTGAATTCGGGGGTTCCTACAATGAGCAGTTCTTC. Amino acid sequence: CASSEFGGSYNEQFF.

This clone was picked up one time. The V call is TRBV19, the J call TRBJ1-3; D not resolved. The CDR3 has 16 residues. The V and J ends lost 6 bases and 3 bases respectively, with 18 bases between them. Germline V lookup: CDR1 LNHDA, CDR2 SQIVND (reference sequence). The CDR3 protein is CASRPLGSGNGNTIYF. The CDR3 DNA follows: TGTGCCAGTAGACCATTAGGCAGCGGCAATGGAAACACCATATATTTT.

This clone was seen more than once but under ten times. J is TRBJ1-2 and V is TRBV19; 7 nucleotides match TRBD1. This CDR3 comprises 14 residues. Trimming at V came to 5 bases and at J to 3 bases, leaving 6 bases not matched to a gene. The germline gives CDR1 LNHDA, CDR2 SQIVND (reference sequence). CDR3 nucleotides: TGTGCCAGTAGTGAGACAGGGACGCACTATGGCTACACCTTC. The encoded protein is CASSETGTHYGYTF. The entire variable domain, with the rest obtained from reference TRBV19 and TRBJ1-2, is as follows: DGGITQSPKYLFRKEGQNVTLSCEQNLNHDAMYWYRQDPGQGLRLIYYSQIVNDFQKGDIAEGYSVSREKKESFPLTVTSAQKNPTAFYLCASSETGTHYGYTFGSGTRLTVV.

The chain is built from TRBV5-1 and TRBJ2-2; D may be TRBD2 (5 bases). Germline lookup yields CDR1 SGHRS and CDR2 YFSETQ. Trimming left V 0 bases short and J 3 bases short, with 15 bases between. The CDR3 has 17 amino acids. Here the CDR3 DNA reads TGCGCCAGCAGCTTGGCCGGGGTAATTAGGTACACCGGGGAGCTGTTTTTT. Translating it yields CASSLAGVIRYTGELFF.

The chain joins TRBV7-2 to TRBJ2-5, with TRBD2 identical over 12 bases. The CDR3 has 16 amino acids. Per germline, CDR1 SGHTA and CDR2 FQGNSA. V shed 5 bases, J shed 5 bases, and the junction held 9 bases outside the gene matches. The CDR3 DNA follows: TGTGCCAGCAGCCCCCCCGGACTAGCGGGGTACGAGACCCAGTACTTC. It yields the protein CASSPPGLAGYETQYF.

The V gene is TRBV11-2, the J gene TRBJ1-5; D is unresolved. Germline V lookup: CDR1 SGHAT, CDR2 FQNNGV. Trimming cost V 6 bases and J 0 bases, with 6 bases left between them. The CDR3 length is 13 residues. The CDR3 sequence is CASSQYSNQPQHF. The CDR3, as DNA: TGTGCCAGCAGTCAGTATAGCAATCAGCCCCAGCATTTT.

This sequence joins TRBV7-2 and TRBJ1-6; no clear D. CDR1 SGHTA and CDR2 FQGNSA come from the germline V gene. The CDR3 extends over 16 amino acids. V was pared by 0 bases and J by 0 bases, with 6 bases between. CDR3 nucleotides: TGTGCCAGCAGCTTAGCGCTGAGCTCCTATAATTCACCCCTCCACTTT. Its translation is CASSLALSSYNSPLHF.

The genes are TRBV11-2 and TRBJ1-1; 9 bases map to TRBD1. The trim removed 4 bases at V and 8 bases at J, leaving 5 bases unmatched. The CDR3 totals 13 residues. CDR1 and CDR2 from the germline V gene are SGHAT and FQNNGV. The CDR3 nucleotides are TGTGCCAGCAGCTCGTGGGACAGGGAAGAAGCTTTCTTT. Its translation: CASSSWDREEAFF.